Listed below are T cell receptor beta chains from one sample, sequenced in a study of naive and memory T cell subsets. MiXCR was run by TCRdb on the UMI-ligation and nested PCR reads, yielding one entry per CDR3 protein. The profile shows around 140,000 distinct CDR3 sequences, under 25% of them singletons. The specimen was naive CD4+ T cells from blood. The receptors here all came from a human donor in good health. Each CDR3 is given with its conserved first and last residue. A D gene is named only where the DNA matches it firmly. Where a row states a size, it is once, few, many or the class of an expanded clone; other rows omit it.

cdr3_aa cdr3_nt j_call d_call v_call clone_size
CASSQAVGVGEQYF TGTGCCAGCAGCCAAGCCGTGGGAGTGGGCGAGCAGTACTTC TRBJ2-7 . TRBV3-1 .
CASSSPDSYEQYF TGTGCCAGTAGTAGTCCGGATTCCTACGAGCAGTACTTC TRBJ2-7 . TRBV19 few
CASSDRTSAGNQYF TGTGCCAGCAGTGATAGGACTAGCGCCGGCAACCAGTACTTC TRBJ2-5 TRBD2 TRBV2 many
CASSLDYTYEQYF TGTGCCAGCAGCTTAGATTATACCTACGAGCAGTACTTC TRBJ2-7 . TRBV7-2 few
CASRDVLGRATYEQYF TGTGCCAGCAGAGATGTCCTTGGGCGGGCAACCTACGAGCAGTACTTC TRBJ2-7 . TRBV6-1 few
CASRGQLQETQYF TGTGCCAGCAGGGGACAGCTCCAAGAGACCCAGTACTTC TRBJ2-5 TRBD1 TRBV6-1 few
CSGGTGVNTEAFF TGCAGCGGAGGGACAGGGGTGAACACTGAAGCTTTCTTT TRBJ1-1 TRBD1 TRBV29-1 few
CASSLGGPPGGQYEQYF TGTGCCAGCAGCTTAGGTGGGCCTCCGGGAGGGCAATACGAGCAGTACTTC TRBJ2-7 TRBD2 TRBV7-2 .
CAWSESAVYGYTF TGTGCCTGGAGCGAAAGCGCCGTCTATGGCTACACCTTC TRBJ1-2 . TRBV30 .
CASSPDFRDRATDTQYF TGTGCCAGCAGCCCCGACTTCCGGGACAGGGCCACAGATACGCAGTATTTT TRBJ2-3 TRBD1 TRBV11-1 few
CASSLIRTGTGSSYEQYF TGTGCCAGCAGTCTCATAAGAACCGGGACAGGGAGCTCCTACGAGCAGTACTTC TRBJ2-7 TRBD1 TRBV27 .
CASSQGLSVRCNEQFF TGCGCCAGCAGCCAAGGGCTTAGCGTTCGATGCAATGAGCAGTTCTTC TRBJ2-1 . TRBV4-1 .
CSAPQGGRADTQYF TGCAGTGCTCCTCAGGGCGGGAGGGCAGATACGCAGTATTTT TRBJ2-3 TRBD2 TRBV20-1 few
CSACSPGTGAETQYF TGCAGTGCTTGCAGCCCCGGGACAGGGGCCGAGACCCAGTACTTC TRBJ2-5 TRBD1 TRBV20-1 .
CASSRGAGLNTGELFF TGTGCCAGCAGCCGAGGCGCGGGATTGAACACCGGGGAGCTGTTTTTT TRBJ2-2 . TRBV7-2 .
CASSDRDRGQQPQHF TGTGCCAGCAGCGACCGGGACAGGGGGCAGCAGCCCCAGCATTTT TRBJ1-5 TRBD1 TRBV5-5 .
CASSLMSSGGLYEQYF TGTGCCAGCAGCTTGATGTCTAGCGGGGGTCTCTACGAGCAGTACTTC TRBJ2-7 TRBD2 TRBV5-5 many
CASSGNNRIPLRRNF TGTGCCAGCAGTGGGAACAACAGAATCCCCTTACGAAGGAACTTC TRBJ2-7 . TRBV21-1 .
CATSDTSGSSSYEQFF TGTGCCACCAGTGATACTAGCGGGAGCTCTAGCTATGAGCAGTTCTTC TRBJ2-1 TRBD2 TRBV24-1 many
CASSQNGENIQYF TGTGCCAGCAGCCAAAACGGGGAAAACATTCAGTACTTC TRBJ2-4 . TRBV4-2 .
CATSRDLGNEQFF TGTGCCACCAGCAGAGATCTGGGTAATGAGCAGTTCTTC TRBJ2-1 . TRBV15 .
CASSPLGYNEQFF TGTGCCAGCAGCCCCCTGGGCTACAATGAGCAGTTCTTC TRBJ2-1 . TRBV11-1 .
CASSLYAEFEETQYF TGTGCCAGCAGCTTATATGCAGAATTCGAAGAGACCCAGTACTTC TRBJ2-5 . TRBV7-9 few
CASSFGPKDQSDIQYF TGTGCCAGCAGTTTTGGGCCAAAGGACCAGTCAGACATTCAGTACTTC TRBJ2-4 . TRBV6-2/TRBV6-3 .